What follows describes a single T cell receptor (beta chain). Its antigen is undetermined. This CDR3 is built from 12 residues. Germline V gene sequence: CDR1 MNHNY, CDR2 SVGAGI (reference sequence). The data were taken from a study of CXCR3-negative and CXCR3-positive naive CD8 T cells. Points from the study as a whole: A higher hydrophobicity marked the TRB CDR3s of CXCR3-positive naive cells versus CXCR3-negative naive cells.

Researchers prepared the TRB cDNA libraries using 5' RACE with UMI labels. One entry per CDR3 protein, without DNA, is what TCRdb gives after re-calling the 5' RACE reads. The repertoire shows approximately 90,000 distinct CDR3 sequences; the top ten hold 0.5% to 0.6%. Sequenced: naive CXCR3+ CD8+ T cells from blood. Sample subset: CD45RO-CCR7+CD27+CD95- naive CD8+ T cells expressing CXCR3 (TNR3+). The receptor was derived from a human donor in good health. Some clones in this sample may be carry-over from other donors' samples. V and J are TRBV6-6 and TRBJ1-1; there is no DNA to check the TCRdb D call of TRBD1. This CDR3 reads CASSSNRYEAFF.